The source of this TCR beta chain is a study of T cells in Graves' hyperthyroidism and ophthalmopathy. Germline CDR1 and CDR2: SNHLY and FYNNEI. V was pared by 5 bases and J by 5 bases, with 13 bases of the junction left unmatched. The CDR3 loop spans 16 amino acids. Amplification of TCR beta CDR3 regions was performed using RNA transcripts as template. HTBI primers drove first-round RT-PCR of the TCR CDR3. TCRdb recomputed calls from the multiplex PCR reads with MiXCR, one row per CDR3 protein. The sample carries 300,000 to 400,000 distinct CDR3 sequences, approximately 15% recorded once. Patients aged 18 to 65 had newly diagnosed hyperthyroidism of under 2 months' duration. Exclusion of patients followed from uncontrolled infection, other autoimmune disease, pregnancy or lactation. From 10 ml of fresh peripheral blood, PBMCs were isolated. This clonotype showed up many times.

Sequences were obtained from blood. The chain employs TRBV2 and TRBJ1-1, with 8 bases fitting TRBD1. This clonotype was sampled from a woman aged 60-75 years with Graves' hyperthyroidism. The CDR3 nucleotides are TGTGCCAGCAGTAGATTTGCGCAGGGGGCAGGGACTGAAGCTTTCTTT. Its protein product is CASSRFAQGAGTEAFF.